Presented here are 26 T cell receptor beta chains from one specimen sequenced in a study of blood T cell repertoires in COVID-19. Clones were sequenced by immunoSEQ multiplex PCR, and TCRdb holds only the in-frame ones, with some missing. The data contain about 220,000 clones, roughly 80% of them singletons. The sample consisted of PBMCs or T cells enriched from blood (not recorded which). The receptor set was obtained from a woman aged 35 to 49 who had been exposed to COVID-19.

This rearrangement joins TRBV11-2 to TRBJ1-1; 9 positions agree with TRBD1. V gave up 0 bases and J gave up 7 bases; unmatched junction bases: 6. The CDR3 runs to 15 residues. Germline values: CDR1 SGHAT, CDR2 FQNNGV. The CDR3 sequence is CASSLEQGALVEAFF. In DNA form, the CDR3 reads TGTGCCAGCAGCTTAGAACAGGGGGCCCTGGTTGAAGCTTTCTTT.

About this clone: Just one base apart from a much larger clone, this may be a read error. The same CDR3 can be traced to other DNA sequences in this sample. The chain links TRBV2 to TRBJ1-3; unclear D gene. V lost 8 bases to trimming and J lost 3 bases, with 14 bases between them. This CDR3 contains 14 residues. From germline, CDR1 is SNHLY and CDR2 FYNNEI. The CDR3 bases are TGTGCCAGCTCTTTGGGAGGTGGTGGAAACACCATATATTTT. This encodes CASSLGGGGNTIYF.

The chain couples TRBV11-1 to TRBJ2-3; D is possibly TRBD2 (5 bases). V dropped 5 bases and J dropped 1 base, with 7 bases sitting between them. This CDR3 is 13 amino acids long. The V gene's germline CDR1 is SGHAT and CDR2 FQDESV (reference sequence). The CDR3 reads CASSPRGTDTQYF. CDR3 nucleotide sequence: TGTGCCAGCAGCCCGCGGGGCACAGATACGCAGTATTTT.

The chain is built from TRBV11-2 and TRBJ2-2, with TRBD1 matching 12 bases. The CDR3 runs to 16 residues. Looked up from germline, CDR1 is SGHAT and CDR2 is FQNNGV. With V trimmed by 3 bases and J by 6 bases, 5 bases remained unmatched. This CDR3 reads CASSFYGTGGAGELFF. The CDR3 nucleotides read TGTGCCAGCAGCTTTTACGGGACAGGGGGCGCCGGGGAGCTGTTTTTT. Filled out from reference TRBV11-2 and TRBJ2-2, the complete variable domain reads EAGVAQSPRYKIIEKRQSVAFWCNPISGHATLYWYQQILGQGPKLLIQFQNNGVVDDSQLPKDRFSAERLKGVDSTLKIQPAKLEDSAVYLCASSFYGTGGAGELFFGEGSRLTVL.

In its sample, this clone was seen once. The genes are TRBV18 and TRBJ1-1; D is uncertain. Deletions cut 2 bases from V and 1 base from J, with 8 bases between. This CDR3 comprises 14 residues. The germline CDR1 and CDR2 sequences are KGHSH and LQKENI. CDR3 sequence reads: CASSPSPGNTEAFF. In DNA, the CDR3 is TGTGCCAGCTCACCATCACCAGGGAACACTGAAGCTTTCTTT.

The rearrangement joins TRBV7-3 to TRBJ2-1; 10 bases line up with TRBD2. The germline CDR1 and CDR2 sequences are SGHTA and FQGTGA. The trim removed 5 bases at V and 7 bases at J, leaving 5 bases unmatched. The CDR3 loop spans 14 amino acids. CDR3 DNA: TGTGCCAGCAGCATCACTAGCGGGGATAATGAGCAGTTCTTC. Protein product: CASSITSGDNEQFF.

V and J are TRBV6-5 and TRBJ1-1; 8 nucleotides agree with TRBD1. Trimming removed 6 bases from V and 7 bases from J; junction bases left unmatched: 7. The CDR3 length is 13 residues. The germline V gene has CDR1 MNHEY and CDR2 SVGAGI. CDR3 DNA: TGTGCCAGCAGGAGACAGGGGATCGGTGAAGCTTTCTTT. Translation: CASRRQGIGEAFF.

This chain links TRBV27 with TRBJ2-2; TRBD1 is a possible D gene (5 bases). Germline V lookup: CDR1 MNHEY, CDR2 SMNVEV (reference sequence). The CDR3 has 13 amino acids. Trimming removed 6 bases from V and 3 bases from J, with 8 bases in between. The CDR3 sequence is CASRTGYTGELFF. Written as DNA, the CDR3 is TGTGCCAGCAGAACAGGTTACACCGGGGAGCTGTTTTTT.

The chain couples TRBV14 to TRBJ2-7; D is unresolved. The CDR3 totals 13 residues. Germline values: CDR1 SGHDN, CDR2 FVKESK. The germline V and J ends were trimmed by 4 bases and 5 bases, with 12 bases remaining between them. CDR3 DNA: TGTGCCAGCAGCCGCCTTACTTATCACGAGCAGTACTTC. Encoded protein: CASSRLTYHEQYF.

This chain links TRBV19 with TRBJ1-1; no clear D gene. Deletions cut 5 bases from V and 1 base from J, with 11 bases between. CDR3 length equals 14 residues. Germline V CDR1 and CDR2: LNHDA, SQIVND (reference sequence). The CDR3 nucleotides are TGTGCCAGTAGTTCCAGGAGGGCGAACACTGAAGCTTTCTTT. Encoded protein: CASSSRRANTEAFF.

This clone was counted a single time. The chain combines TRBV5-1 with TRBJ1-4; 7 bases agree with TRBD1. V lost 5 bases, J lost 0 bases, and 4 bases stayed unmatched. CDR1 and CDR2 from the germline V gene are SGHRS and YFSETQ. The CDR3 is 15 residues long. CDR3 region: CASRPGQATNEKLFF. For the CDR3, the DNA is TGCGCCAGCAGGCCCGGACAGGCAACTAATGAAAAACTGTTTTTT.

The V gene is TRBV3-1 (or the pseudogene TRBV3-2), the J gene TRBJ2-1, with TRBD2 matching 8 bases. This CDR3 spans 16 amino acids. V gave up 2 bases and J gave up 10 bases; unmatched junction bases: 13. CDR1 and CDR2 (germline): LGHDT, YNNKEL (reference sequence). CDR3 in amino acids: CASSQRGAQLAGEQFF. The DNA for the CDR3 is TGTGCCAGCAGCCAAAGAGGGGCTCAGCTAGCGGGCGAGCAGTTCTTC.

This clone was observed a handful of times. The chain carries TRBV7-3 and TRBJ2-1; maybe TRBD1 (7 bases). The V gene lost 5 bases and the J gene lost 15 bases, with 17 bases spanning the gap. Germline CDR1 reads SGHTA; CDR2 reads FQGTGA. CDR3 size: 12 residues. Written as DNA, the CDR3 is TGTGCCAGCAGCCCTCAGGGGGGTTTGGTGTTCTTC. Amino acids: CASSPQGGLVFF.

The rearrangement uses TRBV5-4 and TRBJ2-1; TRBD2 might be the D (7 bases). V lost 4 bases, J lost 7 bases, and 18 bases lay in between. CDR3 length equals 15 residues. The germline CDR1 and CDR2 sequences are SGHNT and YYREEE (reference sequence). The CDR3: CASSTRGAVVNEQFF. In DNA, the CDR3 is TGTGCCAGCAGCACCCGGGGGGCCGTCGTAAATGAGCAGTTCTTC.

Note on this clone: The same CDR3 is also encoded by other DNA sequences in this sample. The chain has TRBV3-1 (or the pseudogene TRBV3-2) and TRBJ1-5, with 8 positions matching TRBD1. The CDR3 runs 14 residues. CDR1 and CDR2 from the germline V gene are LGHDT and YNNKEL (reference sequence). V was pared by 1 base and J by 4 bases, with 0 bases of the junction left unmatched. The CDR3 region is CASSQGQGNQPQHF. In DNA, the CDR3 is TGTGCCAGCAGCCAAGGACAGGGGAATCAGCCCCAGCATTTT.

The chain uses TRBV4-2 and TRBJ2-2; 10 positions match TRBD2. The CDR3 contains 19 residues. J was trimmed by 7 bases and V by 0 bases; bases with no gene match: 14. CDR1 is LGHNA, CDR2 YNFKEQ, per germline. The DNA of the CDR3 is TGTGCCAGCAGCCAAGACCGGCCACGAGCGGGGGGGCTCGGCGGGGAGCTGTTTTTT. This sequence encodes CASSQDRPRAGGLGGELFF.

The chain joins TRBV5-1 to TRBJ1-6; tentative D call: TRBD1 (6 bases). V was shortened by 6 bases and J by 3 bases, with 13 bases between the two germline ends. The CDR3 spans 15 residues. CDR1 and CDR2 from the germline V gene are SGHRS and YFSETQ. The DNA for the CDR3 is TGCGCCAGCACTAAGGACAGCATCTATAATTCACCCCTCCACTTT. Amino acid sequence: CASTKDSIYNSPLHF. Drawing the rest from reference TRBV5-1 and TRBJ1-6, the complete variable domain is KAGVTQTPRYLIKTRGQQVTLSCSPISGHRSVSWYQQTPGQGLQFLFEYFSETQRNKGNFPGRFSGRQFSNSRSEMNVSTLELGDSALYLCASTKDSIYNSPLHFGNGTRLTVT.

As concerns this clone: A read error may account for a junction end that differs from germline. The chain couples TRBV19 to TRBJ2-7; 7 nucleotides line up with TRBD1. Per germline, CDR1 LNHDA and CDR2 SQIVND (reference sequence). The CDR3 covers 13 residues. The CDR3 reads CASNIQGSAEQYF. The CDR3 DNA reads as TGTGCCAGTAATATACAGGGGTCCGCCGAGCAGTACTTC.

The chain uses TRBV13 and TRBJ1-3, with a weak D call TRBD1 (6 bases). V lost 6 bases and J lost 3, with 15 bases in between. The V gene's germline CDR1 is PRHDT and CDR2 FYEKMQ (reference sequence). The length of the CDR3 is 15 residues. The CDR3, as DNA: TGTGCCAGCAGTGACACAGGGACGGATGGAAACACCATATATTTT. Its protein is CASSDTGTDGNTIYF.

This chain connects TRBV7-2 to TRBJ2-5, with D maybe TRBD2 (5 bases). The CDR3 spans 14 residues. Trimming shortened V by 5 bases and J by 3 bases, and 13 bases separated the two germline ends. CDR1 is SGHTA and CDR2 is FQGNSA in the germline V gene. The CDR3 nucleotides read TGTGCCAGCAGCCTAAACCCGGGGAAAGAGACCCAGTACTTC. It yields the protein CASSLNPGKETQYF.

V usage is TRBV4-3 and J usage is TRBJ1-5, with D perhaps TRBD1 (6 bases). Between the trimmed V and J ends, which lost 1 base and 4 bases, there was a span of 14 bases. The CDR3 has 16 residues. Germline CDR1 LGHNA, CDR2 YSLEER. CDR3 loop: CASSQGVGHGNQPQHF. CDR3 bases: TGCGCCAGCAGCCAAGGGGTGGGACATGGGAATCAGCCCCAGCATTTT.

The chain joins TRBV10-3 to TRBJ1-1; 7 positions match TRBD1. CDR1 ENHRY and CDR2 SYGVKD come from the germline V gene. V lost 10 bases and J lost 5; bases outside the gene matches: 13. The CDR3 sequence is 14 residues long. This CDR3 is CATRATGDITEAFF. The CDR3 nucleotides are TGTGCCACGAGAGCTACAGGGGACATTACTGAAGCTTTCTTT.

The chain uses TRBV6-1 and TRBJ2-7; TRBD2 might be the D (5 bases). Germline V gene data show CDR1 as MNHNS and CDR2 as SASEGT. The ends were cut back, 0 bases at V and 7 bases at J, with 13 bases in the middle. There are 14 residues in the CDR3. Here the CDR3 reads CASSEALGVGEQYF. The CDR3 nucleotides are TGTGCCAGCAGTGAAGCCCTCGGGGTTGGGGAGCAGTACTTC.

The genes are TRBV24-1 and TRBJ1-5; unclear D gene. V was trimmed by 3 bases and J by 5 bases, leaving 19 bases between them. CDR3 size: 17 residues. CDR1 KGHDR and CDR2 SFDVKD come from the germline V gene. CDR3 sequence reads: CATSDTMNVRGYQPQHF. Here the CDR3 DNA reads TGTGCCACCAGTGATACGATGAATGTACGGGGTTATCAGCCCCAGCATTTT.

CDR3 sequence: CASSPQVQVTEAFF. CDR3 bases: TGTGCCAGCAGCCCCCAGGTGCAGGTCACTGAAGCTTTCTTT. V gene TRBV7-2 combines with J gene TRBJ1-1, with unresolved D. The CDR3 has 14 amino acids. CDR1 and CDR2 from the germline V gene are SGHTA and FQGNSA. Trimming took off 5 bases at V and 4 bases at J, with 14 bases between the two ends.

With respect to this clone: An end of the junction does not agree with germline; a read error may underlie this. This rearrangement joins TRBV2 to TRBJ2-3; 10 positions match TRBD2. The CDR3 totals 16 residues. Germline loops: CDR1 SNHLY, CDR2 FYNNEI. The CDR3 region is CASRVGTSAGTDTQYF. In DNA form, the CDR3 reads TGTGCCAGCAGGGTGGGGACTAGCGCTGGCACAGATACGCAATATTTT.